What follows describes a single T cell receptor beta chain. Clones were sequenced by immunoSEQ multiplex PCR, and TCRdb holds only the in-frame ones, with some missing. The sample carries approximately 140,000 clones, around 87% recorded once. V lost 11 bases to trimming and J lost 4 bases, with 17 bases between them. Germline V gene data show CDR1 as LNHDA and CDR2 as SQIVND (reference sequence). This CDR3 is built from 13 residues. These data are taken from a study of cytomegalovirus exposure and HLA in healthy donors. The clonotype originates from a man in his late teens or twenties in good health and CMV-seropositive. V and J are TRBV19 and TRBJ1-2, with D perhaps matching TRBD1 (6 bases). The sample was PBMCs. Here the CDR3 DNA reads TGTGCCTCCCGCGCGGGGGGCGGCTATGGCTACACCTTC. It is translated as CASRAGGGYGYTF.